This is a list of T cell receptor beta chains from one sample in a study of T cell responses to AZD1222 COVID-19 vaccine. Libraries were prepared by immunoSEQ multiplex PCR; TCRdb keeps only in-frame clonotypes and omits some of them. The profile shows 95,000 to 150,000 clones, 70% to 90% of them singletons. Sequences were derived from peripheral blood, sampled on day 0 of AZD1222 vaccination. The receptors stem from an adult in good health. CDR3s include the opening cysteine and the closing phenylalanine or tryptophan. The D gene is left open where the match is weak.

d_call j_call v_call cdr3_aa
. TRBJ1-2 TRBV7-9 CASSAQATYGYTF
. TRBJ1-2 TRBV5-6 CASSLGPGLQWGYTF
TRBD1 TRBJ1-6 TRBV5-4 CASSSGQGASPLHF
. TRBJ1-2 TRBV7-2 CASSLATNYGYTF
. TRBJ2-7 TRBV28 CASSKKGGQYF
TRBD2 TRBJ2-7 TRBV18 CASSPALAGGYEQYF
. TRBJ2-3 TRBV7-9 CASSWGDLSTDTQYF
. TRBJ2-3 TRBV11-2 CASSPGVFADTQYF
. TRBJ2-5 TRBV5-4 CASSSPVETVETQYF
. TRBJ2-7 TRBV28 CASSRDRSYEQYF
. TRBJ2-2 TRBV5-3 CARSLAQPYPTGELFF
. TRBJ2-7 TRBV12-3/TRBV12-4 CASSYQIYEQYF
. TRBJ1-2 TRBV12-3/TRBV12-4 CASSSPGSYTF
TRBD2 TRBJ2-7 TRBV11-2 CASSSGTRSYEQYF
TRBD1 TRBJ2-5 TRBV7-9 CASNLDDRVGETQYF
. TRBJ2-1 TRBV5-1 CASSPTAGQYNEQFF